What follows describes a single TCR beta chain. Profiling relied on immunoSEQ multiplex PCR, and the TCRdb table lists in-frame clones only, not all of them. In the table there are 150,000 or so clones, 85% to 95% of which are singletons. This record belongs to a study of control samples from healthy donors and cancer patients. Germline V gene lookup returns CDR1 SNHLY and CDR2 FYNNEI. CDR3 size: 18 residues. The V end was cut by 2 bases, the J end by 0 bases, with 20 bases between. The receptor was isolated from a man between 50 and 59 years old in good health. Sequencing was carried out using blood. The genes are TRBV2 and TRBJ2-7; D call uncertain. Here the CDR3 reads CASSESTGPSSPSYEQYF. The CDR3 DNA reads TGTGCCAGCAGTGAATCAACTGGTCCCTCCTCCCCCTCCTACGAGCAGTACTTC.